These T cell receptor beta chains were read from a single sample in a study of cytomegalovirus exposure and HLA in healthy donors. The data were produced by immunoSEQ multiplex PCR, yet TCRdb's version contains in-frame clones alone and is incomplete. The sample includes approximately 220,000 clones, just under 90% of them seen just once. Input material: PBMCs. The receptor source for this set is a man aged 18 to 29 in good health and CMV-seronegative. Each CDR3 is given with its conserved first and last residue. Fields, in order: V gene, CDR3 protein.

>TRBV30
CAWSVRGGVDTQYF
>TRBV4-3
CASSQEATEQFF
>TRBV4-2
CASSQDPTVKETQYF
>TRBV18
CASSRGQGTNSPLHF
>TRBV28
CASSREAQYF
>TRBV4-1
CASSHAGRGYTF
>TRBV9
CASSTQAGESQPQHF
>TRBV4-3
CASSQVGAGAPVYGTQYF
>TRBV11-2
CASSLSDAGGYGYTF
>TRBV5-6
CASSLYSRSETQYF
>TRBV6-5
CASSYRETYEQYF
>TRBV6-1
CASSGTGGYGYTF
>TRBV16
CASSLDNQPQHF
>TRBV6-6
CASSQPERGRFF
>TRBV2
CASSFQGVGETQYF
>TRBV7-9
CASSRTYTGSDTQYF
>TRBV28
CATYGNNEKLFF
>TRBV7-9
CASSPQGEANEKLFF
>TRBV28
CASTGQGIYGYTF
>TRBV28
CASSLTTGNYGYTF
>TRBV6-1
CASQNSGTGVSEQYF
>TRBV6-5
CASRIGQGSQPQHF
>TRBV7-2
CASRRGQGETQYF
>TRBV5-6
CASSLESGSIQETQYF
>TRBV5-4
CASSSPGLAGEQFF
>TRBV7-2
CASSPVSGGAGEQYF
>TRBV4-1
CASSRQIESLGRGGWEQFF
>TRBV27
CASSRRGRGEPQHF
>TRBV6-4
CASSDGVAGFNEQFF
>TRBV6-4
CASRSPVASGNEQFF
>TRBV18
CASSPGGNYEQYF
>TRBV27
CASSSDRANSPLHF
>TRBV27
CATRRQGGTDTQYF
>TRBV29-1
CSVAADPSSGNTIYF
>TRBV5-6
CASSLVVATEAFF
>TRBV7-3
CASSLTQGTGEQFF
>TRBV18
CASSGGMNTEAFF
>TRBV7-9
CASSHTTEDPYEQYF
>TRBV11-2
CASSFTGTGLNEQFF
>TRBV7-2
CASSLTGGVGNEQFF
>TRBV29-1
CSVDTGTGGTLHF
>TRBV14
CASSPGTGPYNEQFF
>TRBV7-6
CASSLDPTSGRPGNEQFF